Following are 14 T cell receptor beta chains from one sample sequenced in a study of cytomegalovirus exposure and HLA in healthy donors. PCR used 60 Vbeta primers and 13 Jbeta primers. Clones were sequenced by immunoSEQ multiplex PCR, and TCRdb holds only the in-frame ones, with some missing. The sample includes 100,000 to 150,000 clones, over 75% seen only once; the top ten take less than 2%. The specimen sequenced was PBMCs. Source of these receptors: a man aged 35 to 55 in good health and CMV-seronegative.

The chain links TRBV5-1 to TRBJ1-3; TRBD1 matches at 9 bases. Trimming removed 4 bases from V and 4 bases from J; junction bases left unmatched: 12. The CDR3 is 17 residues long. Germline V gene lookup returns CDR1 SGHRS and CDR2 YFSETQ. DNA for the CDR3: TGCGCCAGCAGCGTAGATTCCGGGACAGGGACCGGAAACACCATATATTTT. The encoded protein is CASSVDSGTGTGNTIYF.

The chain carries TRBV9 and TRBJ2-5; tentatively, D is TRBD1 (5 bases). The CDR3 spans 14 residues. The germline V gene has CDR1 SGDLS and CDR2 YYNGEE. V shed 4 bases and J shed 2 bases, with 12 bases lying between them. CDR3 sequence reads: CASSPRQGQETQYF. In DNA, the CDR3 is TGTGCCAGCAGCCCCCGTCAGGGACAAGAGACCCAGTACTTC.

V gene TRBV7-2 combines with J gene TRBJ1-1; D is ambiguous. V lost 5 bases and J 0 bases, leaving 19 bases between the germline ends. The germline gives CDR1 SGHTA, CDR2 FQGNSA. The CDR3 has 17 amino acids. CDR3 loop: CASSQYFPQKMNTEAFF. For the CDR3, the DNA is TGTGCCAGCAGCCAATACTTTCCACAGAAAATGAACACTGAAGCTTTCTTT.

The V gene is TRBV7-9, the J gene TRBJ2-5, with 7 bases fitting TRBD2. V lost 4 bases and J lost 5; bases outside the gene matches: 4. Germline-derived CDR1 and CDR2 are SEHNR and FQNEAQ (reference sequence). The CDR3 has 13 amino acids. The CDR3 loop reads CASSSGREETQYF. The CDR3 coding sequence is TGTGCCAGCAGCTCAGGGCGGGAGGAGACCCAGTACTTC. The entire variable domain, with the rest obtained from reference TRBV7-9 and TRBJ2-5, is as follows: DTGVSQNPRHKITKRGQNVTFRCDPISEHNRLYWYRQTLGQGPEFLTYFQNEAQLEKSRLLSDRFSAERPKGSFSTLEIQRTEQGDSAMYLCASSSGREETQYFGPGTRLLVL.

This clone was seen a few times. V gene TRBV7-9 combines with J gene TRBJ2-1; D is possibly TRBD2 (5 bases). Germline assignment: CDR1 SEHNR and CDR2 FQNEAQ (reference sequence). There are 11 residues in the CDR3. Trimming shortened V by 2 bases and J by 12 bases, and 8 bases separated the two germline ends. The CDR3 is CASSLSGWQFF. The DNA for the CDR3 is TGTGCCAGCAGCTTATCGGGGTGGCAGTTCTTC.

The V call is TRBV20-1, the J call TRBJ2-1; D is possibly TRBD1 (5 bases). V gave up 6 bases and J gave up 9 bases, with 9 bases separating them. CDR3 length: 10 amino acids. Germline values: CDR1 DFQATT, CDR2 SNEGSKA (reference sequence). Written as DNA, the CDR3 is TGCAGTGCCCCTAGGGGTGAGCAGTTCTTC. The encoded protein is CSAPRGEQFF.

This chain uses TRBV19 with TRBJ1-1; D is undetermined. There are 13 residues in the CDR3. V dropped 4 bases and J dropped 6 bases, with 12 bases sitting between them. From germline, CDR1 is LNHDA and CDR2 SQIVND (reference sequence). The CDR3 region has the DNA TGTGCCAGTAGTACCTCAGCGTTTTCTGAAGCTTTCTTT. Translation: CASSTSAFSEAFF.

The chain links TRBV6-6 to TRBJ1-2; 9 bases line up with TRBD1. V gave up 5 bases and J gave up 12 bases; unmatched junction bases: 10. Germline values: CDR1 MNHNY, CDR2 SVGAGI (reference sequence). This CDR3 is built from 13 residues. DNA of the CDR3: TGTGCCAGCAGTGACACCGGGACAGGGTTTAACACCTTC. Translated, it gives CASSDTGTGFNTF.

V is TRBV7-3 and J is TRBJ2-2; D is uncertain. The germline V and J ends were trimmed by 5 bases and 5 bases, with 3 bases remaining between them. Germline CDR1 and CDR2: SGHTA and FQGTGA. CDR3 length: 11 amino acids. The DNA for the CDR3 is TGTGCCAGCAGCCAGACCGGGGAGCTGTTTTTT. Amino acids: CASSQTGELFF.

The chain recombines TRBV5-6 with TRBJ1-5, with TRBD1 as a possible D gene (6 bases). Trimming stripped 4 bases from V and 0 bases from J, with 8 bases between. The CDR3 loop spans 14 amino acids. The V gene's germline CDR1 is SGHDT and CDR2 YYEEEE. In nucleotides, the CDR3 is TGTGCCAGCAGCACAGGGTATAGCAATCAGCCCCAGCATTTT. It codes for CASSTGYSNQPQHF.

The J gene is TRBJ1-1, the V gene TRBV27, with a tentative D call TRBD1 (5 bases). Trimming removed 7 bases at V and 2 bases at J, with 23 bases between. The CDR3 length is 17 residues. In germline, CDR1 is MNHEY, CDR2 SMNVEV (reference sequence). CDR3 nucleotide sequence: TGTGCCAGCAAGAAGGAGGGGAAGCCGGGCCCTAACACTGAAGCTTTCTTT. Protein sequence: CASKKEGKPGPNTEAFF.

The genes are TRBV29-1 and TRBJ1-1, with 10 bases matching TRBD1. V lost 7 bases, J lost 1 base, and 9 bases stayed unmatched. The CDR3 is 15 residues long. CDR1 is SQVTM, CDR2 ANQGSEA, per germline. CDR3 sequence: CSGRQGAGGNTEAFF. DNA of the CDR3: TGCAGCGGACGACAGGGGGCGGGGGGGAACACTGAAGCTTTCTTT.

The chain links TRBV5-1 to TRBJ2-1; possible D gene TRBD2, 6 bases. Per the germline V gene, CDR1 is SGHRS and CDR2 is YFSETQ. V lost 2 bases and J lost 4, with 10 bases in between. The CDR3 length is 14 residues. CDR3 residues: CASSLTGTYNEQFF. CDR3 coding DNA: TGCGCCAGCAGCTTAACCGGGACTTACAATGAGCAGTTCTTC. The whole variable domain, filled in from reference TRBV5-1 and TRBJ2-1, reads KAGVTQTPRYLIKTRGQQVTLSCSPISGHRSVSWYQQTPGQGLQFLFEYFSETQRNKGNFPGRFSGRQFSNSRSEMNVSTLELGDSALYLCASSLTGTYNEQFFGPGTRLTVL.

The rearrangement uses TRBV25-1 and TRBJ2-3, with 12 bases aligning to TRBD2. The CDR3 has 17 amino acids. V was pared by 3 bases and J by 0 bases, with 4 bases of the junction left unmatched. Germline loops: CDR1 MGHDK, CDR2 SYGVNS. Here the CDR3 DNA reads TGTGCCAGCAGTGATCCAGGACTAGCGGGGAGCACAGATACGCAGTATTTT. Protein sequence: CASSDPGLAGSTDTQYF.